This T cell receptor beta chain comes out of a study of somatic mutations in cytotoxic T cells in rheumatoid arthritis (dated by TCRdb to 2016 to 2017). General notes on the study: Patient peripheral blood (around 30 ml EDTA) was drawn right after diagnosis and before any treatment started. Some T-cell populations stained with V beta antibodies were sorted by flow on a FACSAria II or Sony SH800 to nearly 100% purity, with sorted V beta1+ cells additionally subjected to TCRB sequencing. To characterize clonality, the study used TCRB deep sequencing while asking whether somatic mutations are carried by expanded CD8+ T-cell clones in newly diagnosed, untreated rheumatoid arthritis. TCRB deep sequencing covered 65 patients with rheumatoid arthritis along with 15 to 25 healthy controls. The median ages of the patient and control groups were essentially identical.

CD4+ and CD8+ cells were isolated by positive magnetic bead selection on an AutoMACS, and purity was checked by flow cytometry. Initial screening for clonal expansions relied on flow cytometry with a TCR V beta antibody panel, after which sorted CD8+ fractions underwent TCRB deep sequencing for characterization. Peripheral blood mononuclear cells were obtained using density gradient separation with Ficoll-Paque PLUS. DNA from CD4-enriched, CD8-enriched or PBMC samples was extracted using Nucleospin Tissue or Tissue XS kits and then quantified on a Qubit 2.0 fluorometer. Concerning this clone: This receptor's antigen is unknown. Base qualities are not recorded, but no much larger clone differs from it by a single base.

Genomic DNA underwent TCRB CDR3 sequencing using the immunoSEQ assay. Per the source publication's procedure: Patient CD8+ clones larger than 1% were compared against published virus-specific TCRB sequences, and only a few matched. Only productive TCRB rearrangements were included in the analyses. Clonality was expressed as a Shannon entropy-based productive clonality index, with each clone defined by a unique TCRB CDR3 sequence. Repertoire overlap between two samples was calculated from the template counts of each clone relative to total templates per sample. V-gene usage measured by flow cytometry correlated with TCRB sequencing V-gene usage, with a Spearman r of roughly 0.67. In its TCRdb copy, this immuneACCESS table keeps in-frame sequences only and misses some clones. Where compared with another copy, unresolved V genes explain less than half of these, and the others have no known cause. The DNA gave D and trimming, while V, J and clone size come from that table. The sample yields 15,000 to 20,000 clones; over 70% were counted once. The ten largest clones add up to 8.9% of the sample.

The investigation overall reported the following: There was no significant difference in CD8+ T-cell clonality between rheumatoid arthritis patients and age-matched healthy controls. CD8+ clonality increased with age in patients (Spearman r ~ 0.49) but not in healthy controls. The largest CD8+ clone made up more than 20% of CD8+ cells in about an eighth of the roughly 60 patients, and blood and synovial fluid shared several identical CD8+ TCRB sequences. The antigen targets of the expanded CD8+ clones were unknown, and absence from virus-specific databases did not rule out viral specificity.

The material sequenced was CD8+ T cells sorted from blood. The TCR comes from an adult with rheumatoid arthritis.

The CDR3 loop reads CASLRGDTQYF. The nucleotide sequence reads as follows: TGTGCCAGCTTACGAGGAGATACGCAGTATTTT. Recombination joined TRBV21-1 with TRBJ2-3; the table's D call TRBD2 went unverified against the DNA. TRBV21-1 represents a pseudogene. The cysteine opens and the phenylalanine closes a CDR3 of 11 amino acids. CDR3 DNA is the only sequence kept; it has 33 bases, read in frame from the first base.